This T cell receptor beta chain was captured in a study of T cell repertoires in cytomegalovirus infection. Study in general: Public TCR beta signatures marked donors with CMV infection and the matching HLA.

General study points: Dominating the ex vivo response were HLA-C-restricted CMV-specific TCR beta clonotypes.

This clonotype was picked up a small number of times. Its cognate antigen is unknown. Via MiXCR, TCRdb re-called the reads, giving one row per CDR3 protein. The table includes about 200,000 distinct CDR3 sequences, roughly 9% detected once. This CDR3 is 13 amino acids long. Trimming left V 7 bases short and J 7 bases short, with 14 bases between. CDR1 and CDR2 (germline): GTSNPN, SVGIG (reference sequence). The sample was PBMCs. The V gene is TRBV30, the J gene TRBJ1-6; D might be TRBD1 (5 bases). The source is a human donor in good health (CMV status not recorded). Some clones in this sample may be carry-over from other donors' samples. CDR3 loop: CASTAQGNSPLHF. The DNA for the CDR3 is TGTGCCTCGACGGCGCAGGGAAATTCACCCCTCCACTTT. The complete variable domain, with remaining parts taken from reference TRBV30 and TRBJ1-6, reads SQTIHQWPATLVQPVGSPLSLECTVEGTSNPNLYWYRQAAGRGLQLLFYSVGIGQISSEVPQNLSASRPQDRQFILSSKKLLLSDSGFYLCASTAQGNSPLHFGNGTRLTVT.